Listed here are 18 T cell receptor beta chains from one sample, sequenced in a study of T cell responses to AZD1222 COVID-19 vaccine. Sequenced by immunoSEQ multiplex PCR; TCRdb stores in-frame clones only, minus some. The top ten clones hold roughly 9% of a sample with 85,000 to 95,000 clones, about 90% of them seen once. The sample in question was peripheral blood, obtained on day 0 of AZD1222 vaccination. All receptors come from an adult in good health.

This clone turned up a few times. J is TRBJ2-7 and V is TRBV20-1; D ambiguous. Germline V gives CDR1 DFQATT, CDR2 SNEGSKA (reference sequence). This CDR3 spans 13 amino acids. Trimming removed 3 bases from V and 3 bases from J, with 12 bases in between. CDR3 loop: CSASSATLYEQYF. CDR3 sequence (DNA): TGCAGTGCTAGTTCAGCCACCCTCTACGAGCAGTACTTC.

The V gene is TRBV7-2, the J gene TRBJ2-7, with a tentative D call TRBD1 (5 bases). V shed 5 bases and J shed 2 bases, with 16 bases lying between them. The CDR3 length is 15 residues. Germline CDR1 is SGHTA and CDR2 is FQGNSA. This CDR3 reads CASSPDRQGTYEQYF. CDR3 bases: TGTGCCAGCAGCCCCGACCGGCAGGGTACCTACGAGCAGTACTTC.

CDR3 nucleotides: TGTGCCAGCAGCTTAAGCGGGGGCTCCTACAATGAGCAGTTCTTC. It codes for CASSLSGGSYNEQFF. The V gene is TRBV7-3, the J gene TRBJ2-1, with 7 nucleotides matching TRBD2. The CDR3 runs to 15 residues. The trim removed 1 base at V and 0 bases at J, leaving 0 bases unmatched. Germline CDR1 reads SGHTA; CDR2 reads FQGTGA.

CDR3 loop: CASSFVPEGNEQFF. In DNA form, the CDR3 reads TGTGCCAGCAGTTTTGTTCCTGAGGGCAATGAGCAGTTCTTC. The chain carries TRBV27 and TRBJ2-1, with D maybe TRBD2 (5 bases). Germline V CDR1 and CDR2: MNHEY, SMNVEV (reference sequence). The CDR3 extends over 14 amino acids. V was pared by 3 bases and J by 6 bases, with 12 bases between.

The genes are TRBV14 and TRBJ2-3, with TRBD1 matching 9 bases. V lost 4 bases to trimming and J lost 1 base; unmatched junction nucleotides: 0. The germline V gene encodes CDR1 SGHDN and CDR2 FVKESK. The CDR3 covers 14 residues. CDR3 residues: CASSRDRGTDTQYF. CDR3 DNA: TGTGCCAGCAGCCGGGACAGGGGCACAGATACGCAGTATTTT.

The chain carries TRBV30 and TRBJ2-2; 7 bases line up with TRBD1. Germline V gene sequence: CDR1 GTSNPN, CDR2 SVGIG (reference sequence). V dropped 3 bases and J dropped 2; count of bases not matched to a gene: 3. This CDR3 region has 14 residues. The CDR3 nucleotides read TGTGCCTGGAGAGGGACAGTCAACACCGGGGAGCTGTTTTTT. This sequence encodes CAWRGTVNTGELFF.

The V call is TRBV18, the J call TRBJ1-5; D remains ambiguous. The CDR3 loop spans 13 amino acids. V was pared by 5 bases and J by 0 bases, with 5 bases between. CDR1 is KGHSH and CDR2 is LQKENI in the germline V gene. The CDR3 region is CASSGDSNQPQHF. The CDR3 nucleotides are TGTGCCAGCTCAGGGGATAGCAATCAGCCCCAGCATTTT. The complete variable domain, with remaining parts taken from reference TRBV18 and TRBJ1-5, reads NAGVMQNPRHLVRRRGQEARLRCSPMKGHSHVYWYRQLPEEGLKFMVYLQKENIIDESGMPKERFSAEFPKEGPSILRIQQVVRGDSAAYFCASSGDSNQPQHFGDGTRLSIL.

The V call is TRBV18, the J call TRBJ2-7, with D possibly called TRBD1 or TRBD2 (6 bases each). Germline values: CDR1 KGHSH, CDR2 LQKENI. V was pared by 2 bases and J by 3 bases, with 11 bases between. The CDR3 sequence is 14 residues long. The CDR3 sequence is CASSPAGHHYEQYF. CDR3 nucleotides: TGTGCCAGCTCACCAGCGGGACACCACTACGAGCAGTACTTC.

The V gene is TRBV18, the J gene TRBJ2-5; the D is unclear. From germline, CDR1 is KGHSH and CDR2 LQKENI. Trimming pared 2 bases from V and 2 bases from J, leaving 9 bases between. This CDR3 has 14 amino acids. In nucleotides, the CDR3 is TGTGCCAGCTCACCAAGGGCTAGGCAAGAGACCCAGTACTTC. As protein: CASSPRARQETQYF.

The chain joins TRBV27 to TRBJ1-6; TRBD1 is a possible D gene (5 bases). CDR1 is MNHEY, CDR2 SMNVEV, per germline (reference sequence). V was cut by 5 bases and J by 8 bases, with 19 bases left in between. The CDR3 length is 16 residues. CDR3 sequence: CASSPHGTEAYSPLHF. CDR3 nucleotides: TGTGCCAGCAGTCCCCACGGGACCGAAGCATATTCACCCCTCCACTTT.

The V gene is TRBV18, the J gene TRBJ1-5, with D tentatively TRBD1 (5 bases). Germline V gene lookup returns CDR1 KGHSH and CDR2 LQKENI. This CDR3 is 15 amino acids long. V lost 6 bases, J lost 8 bases, and 20 bases lay in between. CDR3 loop: CASSPAGQGREPQHF. CDR3 sequence (DNA): TGTGCCAGCTCCCCCGCGGGCCAGGGTCGTGAGCCCCAGCATTTT. Variable domain in full (rest from reference TRBV18 and TRBJ1-5): NAGVMQNPRHLVRRRGQEARLRCSPMKGHSHVYWYRQLPEEGLKFMVYLQKENIIDESGMPKERFSAEFPKEGPSILRIQQVVRGDSAAYFCASSPAGQGREPQHFGDGTRLSIL.

The chain recombines TRBV19 with TRBJ1-4, with TRBD1 matching over 7 bases. Germline CDR1 and CDR2: LNHDA and SQIVND (reference sequence). V gave up 5 bases and J gave up 4 bases; unmatched junction bases: 4. The CDR3 totals 14 residues. CDR3 in DNA: TGTGCCAGTAGTGAAGACAGGGATAATGAAAAACTGTTTTTT. It codes for CASSEDRDNEKLFF.

The table lists this clone with a few counts. The genes are TRBV7-6 and TRBJ1-2; D is possibly TRBD1 (5 bases). CDR1 and CDR2 from the germline V gene are SGHVS and FNYEAQ. Trimming cost V 0 bases and J 8 bases, with 10 bases left between them. This CDR3 comprises 13 residues. CDR3 amino acids: CASSLAQGKGYTF. The CDR3 DNA is TGTGCCAGCAGCTTAGCGCAGGGTAAAGGCTACACCTTC.

This chain uses TRBV6-5 with TRBJ1-2; 7 bases map to TRBD1. This CDR3 has 15 amino acids. Trimming removed 6 bases from V and 2 bases from J; junction bases left unmatched: 9. Looked up from germline, CDR1 is MNHEY and CDR2 is SVGAGI. In nucleotides, the CDR3 is TGTGCCAGCAGCAACGTCGGGACAGCCAACTATGGCTACACCTTC. Its protein product is CASSNVGTANYGYTF.

The chain links TRBV5-6 to TRBJ2-1; weak D call: TRBD2 (6 bases). Trimming left V 1 base short and J 8 bases short, with 10 bases between. CDR3 length: 13 amino acids. Looked up from germline, CDR1 is SGHDT and CDR2 is YYEEEE. This CDR3 reads CASSLSGVDEQFF. As DNA, the CDR3 is TGTGCCAGCAGCTTGTCGGGGGTTGATGAGCAGTTCTTC.

The chain joins TRBV19 to TRBJ2-6; unclear D gene. CDR1 is LNHDA, CDR2 SQIVND, per germline (reference sequence). The CDR3 runs to 16 residues. Trimming left V 1 base short and J 0 bases short, with 7 bases between. The CDR3 DNA reads as TGTGCCAGTAGTATAGGGGCAGGCTCTGGGGCCAACGTCCTGACTTTC. Protein product: CASSIGAGSGANVLTF.

This clone has just one count. CDR3 protein: CASTSGQGTNEQFF. The DNA for the CDR3 is TGTGCCAGCACCTCGGGACAGGGGACCAATGAGCAGTTCTTC. The chain employs TRBV5-4 and TRBJ2-1, with 10 bases lining up with TRBD1. Germline V gene sequence: CDR1 SGHNT, CDR2 YYREEE (reference sequence). The CDR3 has 14 amino acids. J gave up 6 bases and V 6 bases, and 6 bases lay outside the gene matches. Complete variable domain (other parts from reference TRBV5-4 and TRBJ2-1): ETGVTQSPTHLIKTRGQQVTLRCSSQSGHNTVSWYQQALGQGPQFIFQYYREEENGRGNFPPRFSGLQFPNYSSELNVNALELDDSALYLCASTSGQGTNEQFFGPGTRLTVL.

The chain recombines TRBV12-3 or TRBV12-4 with TRBJ1-2; no firm D call. Trimming pared 3 bases from V and 6 bases from J, leaving 11 bases between. This CDR3 region has 13 residues. The CDR3 nucleotides are TGTGCCAGCAGTTTCACACCTGGGGATGGCTACACCTTC. Translated: CASSFTPGDGYTF.